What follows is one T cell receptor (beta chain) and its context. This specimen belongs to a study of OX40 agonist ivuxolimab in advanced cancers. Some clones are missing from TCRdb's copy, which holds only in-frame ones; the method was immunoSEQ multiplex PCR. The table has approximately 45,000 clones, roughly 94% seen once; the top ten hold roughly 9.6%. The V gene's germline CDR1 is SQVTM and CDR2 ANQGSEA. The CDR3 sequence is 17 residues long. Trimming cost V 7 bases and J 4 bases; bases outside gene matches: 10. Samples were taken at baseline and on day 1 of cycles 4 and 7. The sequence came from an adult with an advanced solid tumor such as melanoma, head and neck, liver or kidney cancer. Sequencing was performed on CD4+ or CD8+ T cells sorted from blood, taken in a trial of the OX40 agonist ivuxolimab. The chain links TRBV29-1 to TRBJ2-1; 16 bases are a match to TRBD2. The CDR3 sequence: CSARGGLAGGTYNEQFF. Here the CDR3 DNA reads TGCAGCGCCCGGGGGGGACTAGCGGGAGGGACGTACAATGAGCAGTTCTTC.